Described below is a single T cell receptor beta chain sequence and its context. This clone appeared a few times. It lacks a known antigen. No base-level quality is on record; no much larger clone is a single base apart. The sample is drawn from a study of control samples from healthy donors and cancer patients (dated by TCRdb to the early 2020s). The method behind the library was the immunoSEQ multiplex PCR assay. The table was pulled from immuneACCESS by TCRdb, which kept in-frame rearrangements only. Such tables lose some clones; where checked, under half of the loss comes from unresolved V genes, and the rest has no known cause. This sample holds around 90,000 clones; roughly nine tenths were observed only once. 20% to 25% of the sample belongs to the ten largest clones. The junction shows trimming of 0 bases on V and 9 bases on J, plus 15 bases between the germline ends. Via the germline V gene (reference sequence), CDR1 is MNHEY and CDR2 SMNVEV. Reading from cysteine to phenylalanine, the CDR3 counts 16 amino acids. Just CDR3 DNA is preserved here, 48 bases in frame from base 1.

The sequence is built from TRBV27 and TRBJ1-6; no D gene call is confident. This TCR was sampled from a man in his thirties or forties in good health. Material for sequencing was blood. The bases read TGTGCCAGCAGTTTATCCCCCCGGATAAGAGGTTCACCCCTCCACTTT. This is translated as CASSLSPRIRGSPLHF.